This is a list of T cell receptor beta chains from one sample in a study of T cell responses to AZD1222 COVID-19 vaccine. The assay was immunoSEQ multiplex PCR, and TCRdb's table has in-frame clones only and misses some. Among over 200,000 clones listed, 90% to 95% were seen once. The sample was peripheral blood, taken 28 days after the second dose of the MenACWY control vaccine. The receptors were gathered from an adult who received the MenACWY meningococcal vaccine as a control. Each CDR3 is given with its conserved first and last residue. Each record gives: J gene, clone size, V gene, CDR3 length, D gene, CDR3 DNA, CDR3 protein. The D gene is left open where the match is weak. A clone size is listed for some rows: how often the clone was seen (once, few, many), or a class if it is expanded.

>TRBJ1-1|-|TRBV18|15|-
TGTGCCAGCTCACCGACCAGGGAAACGAACACTGAAGCTTTCTTT
CASSPTRETNTEAFF
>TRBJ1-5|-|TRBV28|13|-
TGTGCCAGCAAGTGGGCAGGGGATCAGCCCCAGCATTTT
CASKWAGDQPQHF
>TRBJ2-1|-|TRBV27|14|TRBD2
TGTGCCAGCAGTTGGGGCGGGGGGGACAATGAGCAGTTCTTC
CASSWGGGDNEQFF
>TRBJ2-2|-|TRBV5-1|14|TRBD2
TGCGCCAGCAGCGTTAGCGGGACGTTCGGGGAGCTGTTTTTT
CASSVSGTFGELFF
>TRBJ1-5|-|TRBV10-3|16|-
TGTGCCACCGGGTCCTCGGAATTTAGGGGCAATCAGCCCCAGCATTTT
CATGSSEFRGNQPQHF
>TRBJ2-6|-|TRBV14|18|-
TGTGCCAGCAGCCAAGTTGTGGCAGGGACTTCTGGGGCCAACGTCCTGACTTTC
CASSQVVAGTSGANVLTF
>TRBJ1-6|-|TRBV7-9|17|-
TGTGCCAGCAGCTTAGGTTCGCCCCTAGGTTATAATTCACCCCTCCACTTT
CASSLGSPLGYNSPLHF
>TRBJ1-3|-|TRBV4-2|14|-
TGTGCCAGCAGCCAAGGGGAGGCGGGAAACACCATATATTTT
CASSQGEAGNTIYF
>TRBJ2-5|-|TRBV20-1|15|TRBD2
TGCAGTGCTAGTCGATTAGCGGGAGAACAAGAGACCCAGTACTTC
CSASRLAGEQETQYF
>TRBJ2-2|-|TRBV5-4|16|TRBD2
TGTGCCAGCAGCCCCCGGGGGGCGGGGGGAACCGGGGAGCTGTTTTTT
CASSPRGAGGTGELFF
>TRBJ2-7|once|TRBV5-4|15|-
TGTGCCAGCAGCTCACGACGGGATGGACCCTACGAGCAGTACTTC
CASSSRRDGPYEQYF
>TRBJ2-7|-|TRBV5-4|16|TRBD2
TGTGCCAGCAGCTTGGTAAATAGCGGGAGGTCCTACGAGCAGTACTTC
CASSLVNSGRSYEQYF
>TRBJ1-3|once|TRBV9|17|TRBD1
TGTGCCAGCAGCTTCTCCGGGACAGTCCGCTCTGGAAACACCATATATTTT
CASSFSGTVRSGNTIYF
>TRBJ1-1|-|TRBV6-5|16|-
TGTGCCAGCAGTTACGAGGTAAACCCGGCTTCCACTGAAGCTTTCTTT
CASSYEVNPASTEAFF
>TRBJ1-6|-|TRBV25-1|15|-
TGTGCCAGCAGTGAACAGGGGCTCTATAATTCACCCCTCCACTTT
CASSEQGLYNSPLHF
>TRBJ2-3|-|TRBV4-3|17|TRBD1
TGCGCCAGCAGCCAAGCCCGGACAGGGCGGATCACAGATACGCAGTATTTT
CASSQARTGRITDTQYF
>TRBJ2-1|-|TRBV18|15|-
TGTGCCAGCTCCCCTCCGGGTAGCTCCTACAATGAGCAGTTCTTC
CASSPPGSSYNEQFF
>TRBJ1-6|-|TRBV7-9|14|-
TGTGCCAGCAGCCCAAGCAGGGTGCGGTCACCCCTCCACTTT
CASSPSRVRSPLHF
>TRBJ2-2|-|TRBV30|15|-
TGTGCCTGGAGTATTGGGGAACTGAACGCCGGGGAGCTGTTTTTT
CAWSIGELNAGELFF
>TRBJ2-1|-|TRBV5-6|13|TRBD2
TGTGCCAGCTTAATCCTAGCGGGATATGAGCAGTTCTTC
CASLILAGYEQFF
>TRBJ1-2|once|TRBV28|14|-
TGTGCCAGCAGTAGGGGCGGAGCTAACTATGGCTACACCTTC
CASSRGGANYGYTF
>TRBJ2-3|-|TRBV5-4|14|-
TGTGCCAGCAGCCTACGGGACCGGGCAGATACGCAGTATTTT
CASSLRDRADTQYF
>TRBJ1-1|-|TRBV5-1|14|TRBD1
TGCGCCAGCAGCGTGACAGGGGGCTTGTTTGAAGCTTTCTTT
CASSVTGGLFEAFF
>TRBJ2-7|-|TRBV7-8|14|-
TGTGCCAGCAGCTCTTGGGGCAGAGCCTACGAGCAGTACTTC
CASSSWGRAYEQYF
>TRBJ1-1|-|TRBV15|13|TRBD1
TGTGCCACCAGCAGAGATCAGGGGGCTGGGGCTTTCTTT
CATSRDQGAGAFF
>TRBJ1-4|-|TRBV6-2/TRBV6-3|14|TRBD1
TGTGCCAGCTGCCGGACAGGGATTAATGAAAAACTGTTTTTT
CASCRTGINEKLFF
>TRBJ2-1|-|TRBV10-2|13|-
TGCGCCAGCATGGAGGGCCCGGCGTTGGAGCAGTTCTTC
CASMEGPALEQFF
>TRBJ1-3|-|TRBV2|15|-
TGTGCCAGCAGTGACGGAGGGTCGGCTGGAAACACCATATATTTT
CASSDGGSAGNTIYF
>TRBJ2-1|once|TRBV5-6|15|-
TGTGCCAGCAGCTTGGGGCAGGGCTCCTACAATGAGCAGTTCTTC
CASSLGQGSYNEQFF
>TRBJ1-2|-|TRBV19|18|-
TGTGCCAGTAGTATAGATTCCGTTAATGCACTAACTAACTATGGCTACACCTTC
CASSIDSVNALTNYGYTF
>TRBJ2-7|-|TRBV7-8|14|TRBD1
TGTGCCAGCAGTCCCGGGACAGGGCCCTACGAGCAGTACTTC
CASSPGTGPYEQYF
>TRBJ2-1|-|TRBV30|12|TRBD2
TGTGCCTGGAATCTAGCGGGGGATGAGCAGTTCTTC
CAWNLAGDEQFF